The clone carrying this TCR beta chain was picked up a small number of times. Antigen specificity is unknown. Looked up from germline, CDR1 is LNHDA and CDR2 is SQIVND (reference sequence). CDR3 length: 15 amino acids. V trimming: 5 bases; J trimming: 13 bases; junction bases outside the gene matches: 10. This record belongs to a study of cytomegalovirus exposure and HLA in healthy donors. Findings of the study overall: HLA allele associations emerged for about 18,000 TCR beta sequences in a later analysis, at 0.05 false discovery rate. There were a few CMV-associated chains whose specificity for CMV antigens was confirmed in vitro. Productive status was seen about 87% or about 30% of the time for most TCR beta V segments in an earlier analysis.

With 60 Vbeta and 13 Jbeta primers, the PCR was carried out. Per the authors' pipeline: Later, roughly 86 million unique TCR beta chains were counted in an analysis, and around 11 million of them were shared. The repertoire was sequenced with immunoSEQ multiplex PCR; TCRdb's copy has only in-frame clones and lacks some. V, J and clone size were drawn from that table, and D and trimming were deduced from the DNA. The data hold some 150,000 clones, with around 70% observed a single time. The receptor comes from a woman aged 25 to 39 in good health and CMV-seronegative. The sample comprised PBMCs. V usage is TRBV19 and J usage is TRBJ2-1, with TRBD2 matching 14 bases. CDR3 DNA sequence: TGTGCCAGTAGTCCGACGGGACTAGCGGGAGTATTCCAGTTCTTC. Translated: CASSPTGLAGVFQFF. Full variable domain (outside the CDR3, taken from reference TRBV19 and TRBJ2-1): DGGITQSPKYLFRKEGQNVTLSCEQNLNHDAMYWYRQDPGQGLRLIYYSQIVNDFQKGDIAEGYSVSREKKESFPLTVTSAQKNPTAFYLCASSPTGLAGVFQFFGPGTRLTVL.